The clone carrying this TCR beta chain was observed once. Its antigen is unidentified. The sample is drawn from a study of blood T cells in healthy people across ages. Regarding the study as a whole: It was found that TCR beta diversity correlated strongly with the percentage of naive T cells.

This CDR3 has 16 amino acids. Germline V gene data show CDR1 as DFQATT and CDR2 as SNEGSKA (reference sequence). The ends were cut back, 2 bases at V and 1 base at J, with 16 bases in the middle. At least 7 million PBMCs were isolated per sample. A sample-barcoded 5' primer and a J-beta primer mix were used in a second PCR of roughly 6 to 11 cycles. TCRdb redid the calling of the 5' RACE reads with MiXCR, one entry per CDR3 protein. The data hold about 1 million distinct CDR3 sequences, with 35% to 50% observed a single time. V and J are TRBV20-1 and TRBJ2-3, with a possible D match to TRBD1 (6 bases). This receptor was taken from a woman aged 55-69 years in good health. Material: blood. CDR3 sequence: CSARRTAKGGTDTQYF. The CDR3 nucleotides are TGCAGTGCTAGACGGACAGCTAAAGGGGGCACAGATACGCAGTATTTT.